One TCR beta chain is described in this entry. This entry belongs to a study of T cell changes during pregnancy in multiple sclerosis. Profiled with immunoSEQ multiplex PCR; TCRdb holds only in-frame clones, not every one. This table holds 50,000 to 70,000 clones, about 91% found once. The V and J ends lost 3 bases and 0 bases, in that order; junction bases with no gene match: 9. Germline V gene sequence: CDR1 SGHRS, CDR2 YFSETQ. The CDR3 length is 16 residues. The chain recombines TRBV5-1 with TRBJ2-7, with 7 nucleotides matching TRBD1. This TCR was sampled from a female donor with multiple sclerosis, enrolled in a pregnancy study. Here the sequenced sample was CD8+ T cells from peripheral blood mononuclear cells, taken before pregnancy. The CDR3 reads CASSSGVGDSSYEQYF. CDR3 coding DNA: TGCGCCAGCAGCTCCGGCGTCGGGGACAGCTCCTACGAGCAGTACTTC. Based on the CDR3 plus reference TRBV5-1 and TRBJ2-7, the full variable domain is KAGVTQTPRYLIKTRGQQVTLSCSPISGHRSVSWYQQTPGQGLQFLFEYFSETQRNKGNFPGRFSGRQFSNSRSEMNVSTLELGDSALYLCASSSGVGDSSYEQYFGPGTRLTVT.